This T cell receptor (beta chain) was found in a study of CD8 T cells in ankylosing spondylitis. CDR1 is LGHDT and CDR2 is YNNKEL in the germline V gene (reference sequence). Losses at the gene ends were 4 bases for V and 7 bases for J; bases not matched to a gene: 12. The CDR3 consists of 17 residues. General observations from the study: Reactive arthritis synovial fluid and blood previously showed some of these motif variants.

A remark on this clonotype: What it binds is not known.

TCRdb analysed the 5' RACE reads with MiXCR anew, one entry per CDR3 protein. The sample records some 340,000 distinct CDR3 sequences, 14% to 15% being singletons. Sequenced: blood, either unsorted or a sorted T cell fraction (not recorded which). This clonotype was obtained from a male donor with ankylosing spondylitis or in good health (not recorded which). This sequence joins TRBV3-1 and TRBJ2-1; 11 bases map to TRBD2. Here the CDR3 reads CASSPQPSLAGENEQFF. In DNA, the CDR3 is TGTGCCAGCAGCCCACAGCCGTCACTAGCGGGAGAAAATGAGCAGTTCTTC.